This T cell receptor (beta chain) came from a study of beta chain features in type 1 diabetes (dated by TCRdb to the late 2010s). Describing the broader study: No differences in mean age, gender distribution, total cell number or subset yield were found between patients and healthy donors. A total of roughly 99,000,000 sorted cells were examined across all samples, and the number of cells per subset was strongly correlated with RNA yield. In the study, TCRB repertoires of sorted circulating CD4+ T cell subsets from recently diagnosed type 1 diabetes patients were compared with those of matched healthy donors. Whereas all 28 donors provided naive and central memory subsets, regulatory and stem cell-like memory subsets were isolated from just 8 patients and roughly eight healthy donors.

The paper as a whole reports these results and caveats: PCR may preferentially amplify shorter templates, but because patient and control samples were amplified and corrected together, any resulting skew would affect both groups equally. Because the HLA sub-analyses included only small numbers of individuals, any influence of HLA type on TCRB rearrangement was left unresolved. Fewer insertions and more nucleotide deletions at VDJ recombination sites were observed in patients with type 1 diabetes, implying thymic rearrangement abnormalities. Because cDNA was sequenced instead of genomic DNA, activated cells with high expression could be over-represented, although the groups did not differ in activation or CD3 levels. In all four CD4+ subsets, TCRB CDR3 length was moderately but significantly shorter in type 1 diabetes patients. The naive, central memory and regulatory TCRB repertoires appeared to resemble one another more closely among patients than among healthy donors.

The entire isolated RNA was reverse transcribed using the High Capacity cDNA Reverse Transcription Kit, and thus expressed TCRB transcripts were sequenced. Deep immunoSEQ sequencing was applied to naive, central memory and regulatory T cell samples, giving an average of about 3.6 million total reads per sample. After sorted cells were lysed in RLT buffer, RNA was extracted with DNase-treated RNeasy Micro or Mini kits, with the choice depending on cell number. Each cell subset was processed separately to prevent cross-contamination, with patient and healthy donor samples processed together. The immunoSEQ multiplex PCR was used to amplify TCRB sequences from cDNA, generating 87-bp fragments that spanned the CDR3 region. Sequencing of the amplicons was done on the Illumina HiSeq platform. The paper's data handling went like this. PCR bias was corrected computationally using synthetic template baselines, and reads within Hamming distance 2 were collapsed, with unmergeable singletons discarded. Reads were aligned against IMGT so that V, D and J genes, CDR3 length and insertions or deletions at six rearrangement sites could be assigned. Within each subset, clonotype counts were normalized to sorted cell number, after which true diversity and Gini coefficients were computed with the tcR R package. The overlap coefficient, calculated on TCRB nucleotide sequences, was used to quantify repertoire sharing. Out-of-frame TCRB sequences from naive cells were analyzed as a proxy for the pre-selection repertoire. TCRdb limited this immuneACCESS table to in-frame rearrangements with V and J called. A share of clones is missing; checked studies link under half to unresolved V genes, and the rest is unexplained. V and J calls and clone size are as listed in that table; D and trimming were resolved from the DNA. The sample includes hundreds of thousands of clones, with approximately 30% observed a single time. The ten largest make up roughly 0.06% of the sample.

There are a few counts of this clone. Its antigen specificity is not known. No qualities accompany the bases; no much larger clone lies one base away. The germline V gene supplies CDR1 ENHRY and CDR2 SYGVKD. The cysteine opens and the phenylalanine closes a CDR3 of 12 amino acids. The only DNA kept is the CDR3, 36 bases in frame from the first base. V loses 0 bases of germline sequence and J loses 15 bases, and the interval between the two ends is 12 bases. Each donor gave one peripheral blood draw, about 110 mL on average, collected into heparinised tubes. A BD FACSAria II was used to sort naive, central memory, regulatory and stem cell-like memory CD4+ T cells with a panel that included CD45RO, CCR7, CD25, CD127, CD95 and CD27. Every sorted population had a purity above 95%. PBMCs were isolated immediately by Lymphoprep density gradient centrifugation and stained directly without culture. So that batch effects would be minimized, each experiment stained and sorted samples in pairs, pairing one healthy donor with one patient.

The specimen was naive CD4+ T cells from blood. The cell subset or site label on this specimen signifies: true naive CD4+ T cells. The rearranged chain carries TRBV10-3 and TRBJ2-1; perhaps TRBD1 is the D gene, with 6 bases matching. The sequence came from a man between 18 and 35 years old in good health. CDR3 sequence: CAISESQGSRFF. The DNA sequence is as follows: TGTGCCATCAGTGAGTCACAGGGTAGCCGGTTCTTC.